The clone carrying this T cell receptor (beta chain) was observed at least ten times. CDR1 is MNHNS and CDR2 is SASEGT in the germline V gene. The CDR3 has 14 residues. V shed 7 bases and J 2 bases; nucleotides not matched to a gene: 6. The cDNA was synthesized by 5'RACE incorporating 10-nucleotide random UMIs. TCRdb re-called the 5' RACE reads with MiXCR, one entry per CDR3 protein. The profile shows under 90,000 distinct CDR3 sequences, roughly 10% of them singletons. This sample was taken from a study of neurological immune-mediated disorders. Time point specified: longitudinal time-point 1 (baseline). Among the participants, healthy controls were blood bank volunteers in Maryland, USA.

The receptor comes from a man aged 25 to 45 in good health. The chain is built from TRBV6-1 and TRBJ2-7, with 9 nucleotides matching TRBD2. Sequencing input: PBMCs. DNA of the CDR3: TGTGCCAGCACCAGCGGGAGGTCGACCTACGAGCAGTACTTC. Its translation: CASTSGRSTYEQYF.